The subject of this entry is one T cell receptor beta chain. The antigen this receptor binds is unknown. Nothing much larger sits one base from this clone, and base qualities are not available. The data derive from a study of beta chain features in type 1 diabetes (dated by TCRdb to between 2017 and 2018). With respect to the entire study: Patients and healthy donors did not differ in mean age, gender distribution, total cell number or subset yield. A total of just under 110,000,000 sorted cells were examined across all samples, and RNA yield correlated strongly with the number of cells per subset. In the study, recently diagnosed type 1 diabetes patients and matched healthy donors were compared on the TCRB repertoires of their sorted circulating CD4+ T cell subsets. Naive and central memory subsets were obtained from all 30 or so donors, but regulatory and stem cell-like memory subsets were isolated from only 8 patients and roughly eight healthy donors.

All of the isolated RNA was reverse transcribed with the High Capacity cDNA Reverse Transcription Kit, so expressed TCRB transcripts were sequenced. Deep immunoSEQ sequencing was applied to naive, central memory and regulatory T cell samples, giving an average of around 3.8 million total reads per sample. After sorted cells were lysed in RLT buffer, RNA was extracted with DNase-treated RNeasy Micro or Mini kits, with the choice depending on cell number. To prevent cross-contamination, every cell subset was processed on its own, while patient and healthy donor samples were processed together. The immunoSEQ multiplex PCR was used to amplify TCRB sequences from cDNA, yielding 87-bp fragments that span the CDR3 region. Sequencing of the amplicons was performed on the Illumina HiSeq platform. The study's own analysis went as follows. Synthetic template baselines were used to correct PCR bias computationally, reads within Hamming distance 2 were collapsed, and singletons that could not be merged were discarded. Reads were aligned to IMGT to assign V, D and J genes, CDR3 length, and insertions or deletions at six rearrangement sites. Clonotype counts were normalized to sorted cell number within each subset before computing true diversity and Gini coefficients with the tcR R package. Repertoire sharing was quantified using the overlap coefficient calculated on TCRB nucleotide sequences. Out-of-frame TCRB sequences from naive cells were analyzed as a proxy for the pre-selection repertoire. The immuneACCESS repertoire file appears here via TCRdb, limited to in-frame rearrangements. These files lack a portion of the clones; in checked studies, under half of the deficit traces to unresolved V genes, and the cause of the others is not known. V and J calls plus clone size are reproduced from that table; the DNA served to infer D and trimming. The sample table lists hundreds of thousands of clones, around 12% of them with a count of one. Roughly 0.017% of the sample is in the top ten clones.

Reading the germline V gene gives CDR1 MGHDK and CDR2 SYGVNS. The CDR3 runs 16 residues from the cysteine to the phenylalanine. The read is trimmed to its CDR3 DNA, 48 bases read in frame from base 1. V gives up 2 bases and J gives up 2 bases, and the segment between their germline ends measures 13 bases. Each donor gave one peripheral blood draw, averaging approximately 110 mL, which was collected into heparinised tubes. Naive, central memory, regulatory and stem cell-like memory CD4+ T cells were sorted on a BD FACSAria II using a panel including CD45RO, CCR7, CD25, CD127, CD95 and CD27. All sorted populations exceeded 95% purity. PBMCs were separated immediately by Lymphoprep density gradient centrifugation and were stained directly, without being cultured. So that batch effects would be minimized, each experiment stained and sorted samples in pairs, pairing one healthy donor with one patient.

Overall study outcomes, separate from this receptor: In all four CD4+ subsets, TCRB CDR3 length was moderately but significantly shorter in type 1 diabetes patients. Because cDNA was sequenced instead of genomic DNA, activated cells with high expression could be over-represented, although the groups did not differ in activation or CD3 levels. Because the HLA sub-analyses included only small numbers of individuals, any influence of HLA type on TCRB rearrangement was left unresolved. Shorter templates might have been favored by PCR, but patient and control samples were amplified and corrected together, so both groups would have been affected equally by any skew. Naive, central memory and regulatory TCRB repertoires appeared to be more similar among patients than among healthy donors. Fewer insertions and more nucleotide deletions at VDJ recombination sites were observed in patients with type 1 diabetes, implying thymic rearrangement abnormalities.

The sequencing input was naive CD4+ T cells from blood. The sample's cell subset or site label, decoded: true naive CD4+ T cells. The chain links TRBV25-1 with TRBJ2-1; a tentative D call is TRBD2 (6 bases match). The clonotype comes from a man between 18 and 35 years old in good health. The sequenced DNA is TGTGCCAGCAGTGAAGCAGGGAGGTTCCCCTACAATGAGCAGTTCTTC. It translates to CASSEAGRFPYNEQFF.